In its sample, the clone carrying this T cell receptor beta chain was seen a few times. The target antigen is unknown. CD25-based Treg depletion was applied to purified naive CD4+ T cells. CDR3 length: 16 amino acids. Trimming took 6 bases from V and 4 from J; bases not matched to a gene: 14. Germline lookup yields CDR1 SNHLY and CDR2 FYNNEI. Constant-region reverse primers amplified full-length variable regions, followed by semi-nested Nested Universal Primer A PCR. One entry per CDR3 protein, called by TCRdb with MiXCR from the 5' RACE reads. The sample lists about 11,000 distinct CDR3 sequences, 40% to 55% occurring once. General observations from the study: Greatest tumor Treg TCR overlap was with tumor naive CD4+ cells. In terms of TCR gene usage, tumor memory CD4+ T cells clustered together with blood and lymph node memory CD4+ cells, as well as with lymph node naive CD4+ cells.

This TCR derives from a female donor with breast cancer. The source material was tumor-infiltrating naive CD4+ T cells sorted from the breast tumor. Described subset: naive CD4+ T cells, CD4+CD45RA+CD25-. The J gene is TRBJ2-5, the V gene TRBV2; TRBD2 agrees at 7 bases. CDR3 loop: CASRLGGRGSGETQYF. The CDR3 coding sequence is TGTGCCAGCAGGCTAGGTGGGAGGGGTTCCGGAGAGACCCAGTACTTC.